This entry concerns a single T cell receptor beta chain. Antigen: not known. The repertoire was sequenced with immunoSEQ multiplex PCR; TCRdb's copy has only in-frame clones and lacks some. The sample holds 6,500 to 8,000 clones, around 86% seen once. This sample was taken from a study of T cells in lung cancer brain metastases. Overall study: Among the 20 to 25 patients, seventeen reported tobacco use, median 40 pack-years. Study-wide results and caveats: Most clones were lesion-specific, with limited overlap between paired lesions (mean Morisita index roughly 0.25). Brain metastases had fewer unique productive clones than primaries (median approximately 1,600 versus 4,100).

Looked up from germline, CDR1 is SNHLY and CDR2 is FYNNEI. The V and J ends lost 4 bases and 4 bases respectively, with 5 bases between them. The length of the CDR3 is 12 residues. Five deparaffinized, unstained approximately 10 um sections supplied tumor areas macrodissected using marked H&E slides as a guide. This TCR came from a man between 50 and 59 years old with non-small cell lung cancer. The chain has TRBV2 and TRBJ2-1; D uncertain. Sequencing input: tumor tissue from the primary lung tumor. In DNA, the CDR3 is TGTGCCAGCAGTGCAAAATACAATGAGCAGTTCTTC. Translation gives CASSAKYNEQFF.